This T cell receptor beta chain emerged from a study of regulatory T cells in long-lasting Graves disease. Sample time point: newly diagnosed GD, antithyroid drugs for less than 3 months. The TCR library was made from RNA that had been extracted from PBMCs in TRIzol. The patient group derived from an endocrinology department in Xi'an, China. Combining iRepertoire HTBI primers with Arm-PCR of CDR3 regions, the authors built TCR beta libraries. TCRdb processed the multiplex PCR reads anew with MiXCR; each CDR3 protein has one entry. The sample includes 400,000 to 550,000 distinct CDR3 sequences, under 15% of them seen just once. The same sample was also used in a study of T cells in Graves' hyperthyroidism and ophthalmopathy. That paper states: When ophthalmopathy did not progress within 18 months, Graves' hyperthyroidism was considered stable.

This clonotype was obtained from a woman in her thirties with Graves disease. This material consisted of peripheral blood mononuclear cells (PBMCs), taken at new diagnosis, from a patient treated with antithyroid drugs.

CDR3: CASSLWTRETQYF. The CDR3 nucleotides are TGCGCCAGCAGCCTTTGGACTAGGGAGACCCAGTACTTC. This rearrangement joins TRBV5-1 to TRBJ2-5, with TRBD2 matching over 7 bases. The CDR3 contains 13 residues. Germline trimming cut 4 bases from V and 5 bases from J; bases unmatched to any gene: 5. Germline loops: CDR1 SGHRS, CDR2 YFSETQ.